This TCR beta chain was sequenced for a study of shared clonotypes between healthy human individuals. Findings of the study overall: In general, naive subsets displayed greater estimated richness than memory subsets did.

A word on this clone: No antigen is known for it.

Repertoires were generated with immunoSEQ multiplex PCR, while TCRdb's copy carries only in-frame clones and drops some. The sample holds roughly 2 million clones, 95% seen once. The CDR3 runs to 15 residues. Germline lookup yields CDR1 SGHNT and CDR2 YYREEE (reference sequence). The ends lost 4 bases at V and 0 bases at J; junction bases unmatched: 5. Sequenced material: naive CD4+ T cells sorted from blood. Subset noted: CD45RA+ positively selected. This rearrangement joins TRBV5-4 to TRBJ2-7; 9 nucleotides align to TRBD2. The sequence came from a young man in good health. The DNA for the CDR3 is TGTGCCAGCAGCGTGACTAGCGGAGCCTCCTACGAGCAGTACTTC. Translation gives CASSVTSGASYEQYF.